This T cell receptor (beta chain) came from a study of PD-1 blockade in classical Hodgkin lymphoma. Findings and caveats of the study: Although disease activity or prior therapy may be involved, causes of the repertoire differences remain undefined.

Documented time point: newly diagnosed, previously untreated cHL patient sample. Negative selection with magnetic separation was used to purify CD4+ T cells from thawed PBMCs. On this clone: Its target is unknown.

The assay was immunoSEQ multiplex PCR, and TCRdb's table has in-frame clones only and misses some. The table lists under 40,000 clones, 88% of them singletons, with 1% to 1.5% in the top ten. The origin of this receptor is a human donor with classical Hodgkin lymphoma. The sequenced material came from CD4+ T cells from blood.

The CDR3: CASSIGAGITGELFF. CDR3 in DNA: TGTGCCAGTAGTATCGGGGCGGGAATCACCGGGGAGCTGTTTTTT. J is TRBJ2-2 and V is TRBV19; weak D call: TRBD2 (6 bases). Trimming removed 3 bases at V and 4 bases at J, with 12 bases between. Germline V gene lookup returns CDR1 LNHDA and CDR2 SQIVND (reference sequence). The CDR3 is 15 residues long.